This entry is about one T cell receptor (beta chain). Antigen unknown. This CDR3 is 14 amino acids long. Germline values: CDR1 MNHEY, CDR2 SMNVEV (reference sequence). The V gene lost 5 bases and the J gene lost 7 bases, with 12 bases spanning the gap. This record comes from a study of T cell clonotyping in hematopoietic cell transplantation. Whole-study context: Pretransplant recipient samples were taken after cytoreduction.

The protocol was immunoSEQ multiplex PCR, while the TCRdb copy is restricted to in-frame clones and leaves out a portion. The repertoire holds roughly 34,000 clones, with 85% to 95% as singletons. Time point indicated: recipient sample about 28 days before transplant, after cytoreduction. Findings and limits, study-wide: After transplant, recipient diversity fell while pathologically expanded clonotypes grew through day 180.

Here the sequenced sample was peripheral blood mononuclear cells, taken before stem cell transplant. The sequence derives from a man aged 35 to 55 with chronic myeloid leukemia. Some clones in this sample may be carry-over from other donors' samples. J is TRBJ1-6 and V is TRBV27; D gene uncertain. CDR3 nucleotide sequence: TGTGCCAGCAGTCACGGACGGGAAAATTCACCCCTCCACTTT. It is translated as CASSHGRENSPLHF.